Following are 20 T cell receptor beta chains from one sample sequenced in a study of blood T cell repertoires in COVID-19. TCRdb's copy holds only in-frame clones and misses some; the assay was immunoSEQ multiplex PCR. This table has about 400,000 clones, roughly nine tenths appearing once. Sequencing was carried out using PBMCs or T cells enriched from blood (not recorded which). The receptor source for this set is a woman aged 30 to 39 who had recovered from COVID-19.

This chain joins TRBV5-1 and TRBJ2-1; the match to TRBD2 covers 9 bases. J lost 3 bases, V lost 3 bases, and 7 bases had no gene match. Looked up from germline, CDR1 is SGHRS and CDR2 is YFSETQ. The CDR3 contains 16 residues. CDR3 bases: TGCGCCAGCAGCTATAACCTAGCGGGAAACTACAATGAGCAGTTCTTC. This translates into CASSYNLAGNYNEQFF.

This chain uses TRBV5-1 with TRBJ1-6, with 7 bases identical to TRBD1. Looked up from germline, CDR1 is SGHRS and CDR2 is YFSETQ. Trimming removed 4 bases from V and 7 bases from J; junction bases left unmatched: 5. CDR3 length equals 14 residues. CDR3 nucleotides: TGCGCCAGCAGCATAGGGGGCGAGAATTCACCCCTCCACTTT. Translating gives CASSIGGENSPLHF.

The CDR3: CASSLGGGKGTYNEQFF. For the CDR3, the DNA is TGCGCCAGCAGCTTGGGGGGCGGCAAAGGAACCTACAATGAGCAGTTCTTC. J is TRBJ2-1 and V is TRBV5-1; tentative D call: TRBD1 (5 bases). The V gene's germline CDR1 is SGHRS and CDR2 YFSETQ. Trimming left V 0 bases short and J 2 bases short, with 15 bases between. The length of the CDR3 is 17 residues.

The chain uses TRBV4-1 and TRBJ1-2; possibly TRBD1 for D (5 bases). Germline V gene data show CDR1 as MGHRA and CDR2 as YSYEKL. V gave up 4 bases and J gave up 2 bases, with 14 bases separating them. There are 15 residues in the CDR3. CDR3 coding DNA: TGCGCCAGCAGCCCGCAGGACACCCTAAACTATGGCTACACCTTC. It encodes CASSPQDTLNYGYTF.

The chain couples TRBV18 to TRBJ2-7; 10 nucleotides match TRBD2. Germline assignment: CDR1 KGHSH and CDR2 LQKENI. The CDR3 length is 16 residues. Trimming took 4 bases from V and 7 from J; bases not matched to a gene: 13. CDR3 bases: TGTGCCAGCTCACGATTTAAGACTAGCGGGTTCGGGGAGCAGTACTTC. Translated, it gives CASSRFKTSGFGEQYF.

This clone was detected ten times or more. The CDR3 is CASRDRSSNQPQHF. CDR3 DNA: TGTGCCAGTAGAGACAGGAGTAGCAATCAGCCCCAGCATTTT. The rearrangement links TRBV19 to TRBJ1-5; a weak D match, TRBD1 (6 bases). The CDR3 runs 14 residues. Germline loops: CDR1 LNHDA, CDR2 SQIVND (reference sequence). V shed 6 bases and J shed 0 bases, with 9 bases lying between them.

The chain couples TRBV7-2 to TRBJ2-4, with TRBD2 matching over 15 bases. V lost 5 bases, J lost 7 bases, and 6 bases stayed unmatched. The CDR3 is made up of 16 amino acids. Germline CDR1 SGHTA, CDR2 FQGNSA. The CDR3 is CASSPRGTSGGNIQYF. The CDR3 nucleotides read TGTGCCAGCAGCCCCCGGGGGACTAGCGGGGGGAACATTCAGTACTTC.

The chain is built from TRBV9 and TRBJ1-5; D possibly corresponds to TRBD1 (5 bases). Between the trimmed V and J ends, which lost 0 bases and 9 bases, there was a span of 13 bases. Germline CDR1 and CDR2: SGDLS and YYNGEE. The CDR3 has 14 amino acids. The CDR3: CASSVEGNMGPQHF. The DNA for the CDR3 is TGTGCCAGCAGCGTAGAGGGGAACATGGGGCCCCAGCATTTT.

The V gene is TRBV3-1 (or the pseudogene TRBV3-2), the J gene TRBJ2-3, with 8 bases identical to TRBD2. The CDR3 totals 15 residues. The germline CDR1 and CDR2 sequences are LGHDT and YNNKEL (reference sequence). The V segment lost 2 bases and the J segment 10 bases; nucleotides outside the gene matches: 11. The DNA for the CDR3 is TGTGCCAGCAGCCAAAGGACTAGCTCCGTCTTCGCGCAGTATTTT. Its protein product is CASSQRTSSVFAQYF.

There are a few counts of this clone. The rearrangement uses TRBV10-3 and TRBJ1-5; the D is unclear. CDR1 is ENHRY, CDR2 SYGVKD, per germline. The CDR3 consists of 14 residues. Trimming left V 8 bases short and J 0 bases short, with 11 bases between. In DNA form, the CDR3 reads TGTGCCATCGAGGCACCCGATAGCAATCAGCCCCAGCATTTT. It encodes CAIEAPDSNQPQHF.

V usage is TRBV7-3 and J usage is TRBJ2-2; TRBD1 is a possible D gene (6 bases). Germline assignment: CDR1 SGHTA and CDR2 FQGTGA. The ends were cut back, 5 bases at V and 6 bases at J, with 13 bases in the middle. CDR3 length equals 14 residues. The CDR3 loop is CASSPTGSSGELFF. CDR3 in DNA: TGTGCCAGCAGCCCTACAGGGTCGTCCGGGGAGCTGTTTTTT.

The rearrangement uses TRBV30 and TRBJ1-3, with 8 bases lining up with TRBD1. Germline V CDR1 and CDR2: GTSNPN, SVGIG (reference sequence). V trimming: 4 bases; J trimming: 9 bases; junction bases outside the gene matches: 8. The CDR3 runs to 13 residues. CDR3 residues: CAWTAGTGGTIYF. The CDR3 DNA is TGTGCCTGGACCGCCGGGACAGGCGGCACCATATATTTT. The full variable domain, rest sourced from reference TRBV30 and TRBJ1-3, is SQTIHQWPATLVQPVGSPLSLECTVEGTSNPNLYWYRQAAGRGLQLLFYSVGIGQISSEVPQNLSASRPQDRQFILSSKKLLLSDSGFYLCAWTAGTGGTIYFGEGSWLTVV.

This clone was recorded a few times. This sequence joins TRBV7-3 and TRBJ1-2, with TRBD1 identical over 10 bases. V shed 6 bases, J shed 7 bases, and the junction held 5 bases outside the gene matches. CDR1 SGHTA and CDR2 FQGTGA come from the germline V gene. The CDR3 runs to 13 residues. The CDR3, as DNA: TGTGCCAGCAGTCGGGACAGGGGAGCTGGCTACACCTTC. This gives the protein CASSRDRGAGYTF. Full variable domain (outside the CDR3, taken from reference TRBV7-3 and TRBJ1-2): GAGVSQTPSNKVTEKGKYVELRCDPISGHTALYWYRQSLGQGPEFLIYFQGTGAADDSGLPNDRFFAVRPEGSVSTLKIQRTERGDSAVYLCASSRDRGAGYTFGSGTRLTVV.

This clone was seen just once. The rearrangement uses TRBV7-2 and TRBJ1-6; 8 bases line up with TRBD1. Trimming removed 1 base from V and 8 bases from J; junction bases left unmatched: 13. Germline V gives CDR1 SGHTA, CDR2 FQGNSA. This CDR3 spans 18 amino acids. CDR3 in DNA: TGTGCCAGCAGCTTAGATCCAAACAGGGGGAATGGCTATTCACCCCTCCACTTT. This codes for CASSLDPNRGNGYSPLHF.

The chain employs TRBV5-6 and TRBJ2-5; possible D gene TRBD2, 7 bases. Germline V lookup: CDR1 SGHDT, CDR2 YYEEEE. CDR3 length equals 16 residues. V was clipped by 4 bases and J by 5 bases, with 21 bases between them. CDR3 region: CASSLGAGGPAETQYF. CDR3 DNA: TGTGCCAGCAGCCTGGGGGCCGGGGGGCCCGCGGAGACCCAGTACTTC.

The chain links TRBV28 to TRBJ1-6; D remains ambiguous. Germline V lookup: CDR1 MDHEN, CDR2 SYDVKM. The CDR3 is 16 residues long. V was shortened by 11 bases and J by 0 bases, with 17 bases between the two germline ends. DNA of the CDR3: TGTGCCGCGGGGAAGTCTTTAAGCTCCTATAATTCACCCCTCCACTTT. Translation gives CAAGKSLSSYNSPLHF. Full variable domain (outside the CDR3, taken from reference TRBV28 and TRBJ1-6): DVKVTQSSRYLVKRTGEKVFLECVQDMDHENMFWYRQDPGLGLRLIYFSYDVKMKEKGDIPEGYSVSREKKERFSLILESASTNQTSMYLCAAGKSLSSYNSPLHFGNGTRLTVT.

The chain uses TRBV30 and TRBJ2-3; 9 bases map to TRBD2. The V gene's germline CDR1 is GTSNPN and CDR2 SVGIG (reference sequence). The J segment lost 3 bases and the V segment lost 3 bases, leaving 7 bases of the junction unmatched. This CDR3 contains 15 residues. The CDR3 nucleotides read TGTGCCTGGAGCTTAGCGGGAGATTTGACAGATACGCAGTATTTT. Its protein product is CAWSLAGDLTDTQYF.

This clone was found once. The chain has TRBV19 and TRBJ2-1, with 9 bases fitting TRBD2. CDR1 is LNHDA, CDR2 SQIVND, per germline (reference sequence). Trimming cost V 7 bases and J 1 base; bases outside gene matches: 11. This CDR3 is built from 17 residues. The CDR3 spells CASKPVASGDSYNEQFF. The DNA for the CDR3 is TGTGCCAGTAAGCCCGTAGCTAGCGGGGATTCCTACAATGAGCAGTTCTTC.

The CDR3 sequence is CAWGTGGQETQYF. The CDR3 DNA is TGTGCCTGGGGGACAGGGGGACAAGAGACCCAGTACTTC. The chain uses TRBV30 and TRBJ2-5; 11 nucleotides align to TRBD1. After removal of 5 bases from V and 2 bases from J, the junction contained 1 base not matched to a gene. Germline-derived CDR1 and CDR2 are GTSNPN and SVGIG (reference sequence). The CDR3 totals 13 residues. The variable domain in full, with the rest retrieved from reference TRBV30 and TRBJ2-5, is SQTIHQWPATLVQPVGSPLSLECTVEGTSNPNLYWYRQAAGRGLQLLFYSVGIGQISSEVPQNLSASRPQDRQFILSSKKLLLSDSGFYLCAWGTGGQETQYFGPGTRLLVL.

This chain uses TRBV30 with TRBJ2-7, with a possible D match to TRBD2 (5 bases). Germline CDR1 reads GTSNPN; CDR2 reads SVGIG (reference sequence). The CDR3 contains 12 residues. V gave up 1 base and J gave up 3 bases, with 7 bases separating them. CDR3 sequence: CAWSELGYEQYF. In DNA, the CDR3 is TGTGCCTGGAGTGAACTAGGCTACGAGCAGTACTTC.